These T cell receptor beta chains were read from a single sample in a study of blood T cell repertoires in COVID-19. Using immunoSEQ multiplex PCR, the repertoire was profiled, and TCRdb retains in-frame clones only, with some absent. Here the sample spans under 200,000 clones, about 85% being singletons. Sequencing input: peripheral blood. These TCRs come from a man aged 18 to 30 with acute or convalescent COVID-19. CDR3s leave out the opening cysteine and the closing phenylalanine or tryptophan.

TRBV5-5,TRBJ2-7,ASSSGQGSYEQY
TRBV7-9,TRBJ2-3,ASSLTSGSHTQY
TRBV7-9,TRBJ2-3,ASSLWPDTQY
TRBV9,TRBJ1-1,ASSGETASEAF
TRBV27,TRBJ1-2,ASSPQGGGYT
TRBV5-1,TRBJ1-1,ASSSVQGPAF
TRBV7-9,TRBJ2-3,ASSFTSGSNTDTQY
TRBV2,TRBJ2-6,ASSVTGRPAGANVLT
TRBV27,TRBJ1-5,ASSNTGLGNQPQH
TRBV27,TRBJ1-5,ASSPRTDRWGNQPQH
TRBV10-3,TRBJ1-2,AISEDTKGTGNYGYT
TRBV7-9,TRBJ2-1,ASTGGTYNEQF
TRBV2,TRBJ2-5,ASRALAGVETQY
TRBV27,TRBJ2-1,ASSFRGLAVNNEQF
TRBV20-1,TRBJ1-3,SAATGSAIY
TRBV7-9,TRBJ1-5,ASSFGLGQPQH
TRBV18,TRBJ1-2,ASSPPSNYGYT
TRBV29-1,TRBJ1-3,SVARGTGNTIY
TRBV28,TRBJ2-5,ASSSGVGGAETQY
TRBV11-3,TRBJ2-1,ASSLNSHHNEQF
TRBV7-9,TRBJ1-4,ASRADRGHEKLF
TRBV4-2,TRBJ2-1,ASSQVASGGVSHEQF
TRBV10-3,TRBJ2-3,AIAATDTQY
TRBV10-2,TRBJ1-1,ASRRTVNTEAF
TRBV12-5,TRBJ1-5,ASGLIDRRQGQPQH
TRBV10-1,TRBJ2-7,ASIPGQGN
TRBV5-4,TRBJ1-1,ASSSGGSGNTEAF
TRBV19,TRBJ1-5,ASSPTGGGQPQH
TRBV2,TRBJ2-2,ASSHRGPNTGELF
TRBV11-2,TRBJ2-3,ASSTGTLSPDTQY
TRBV11-1,TRBJ1-2,ASSLDLGRSIYGYT
TRBV30,TRBJ1-4,AWGNYQGFDEKLF
TRBV2,TRBJ2-5,ASTGTSGGANQETQY
TRBV6-5,TRBJ2-3,ASRRLAGGTDTQY
TRBV6-5,TRBJ2-7,ASRGQGPYEQY
TRBV2,TRBJ1-5,ASSGGRGAGRNQPQH
TRBV19,TRBJ1-2,ASSPGGGYT
TRBV28,TRBJ1-2,ASSFLSGENGYT
TRBV7-2,TRBJ1-6,ASSPRRDYNSPLH